Listed here is a single T cell receptor (beta chain). This record belongs to a study of blood T cell repertoires in COVID-19. For the study at large: Material from acute and convalescent COVID-19 was sourced from the United States, Italy and Spain.

The germline gives CDR1 WNHNN, CDR2 SYGVQD (reference sequence). This CDR3 has 15 residues. V was cut by 2 bases and J by 8 bases, with 16 bases left in between. In the original workflow: Scientists estimated how many nucleated cells there were by amplifying reference gene primers. TCRdb keeps only in-frame clones here, not all; method: immunoSEQ multiplex PCR. V, J and clone size were drawn from that table, and D and trimming were deduced from the DNA. The table includes roughly 250,000 clones, less than 85% detected once. Sequenced material: peripheral blood. V and J are TRBV10-1 and TRBJ2-1, with D perhaps TRBD1 (5 bases). The TCR was taken from a woman older than 75 with active or convalescent COVID-19. CDR3 residues: CASSELRAGDDEQFF. The DNA of the CDR3 is TGCGCCAGCAGTGAGCTCAGGGCCGGAGACGATGAGCAGTTCTTC.